Detailed here is one TCR beta chain. One junction end disagrees with the germline gene, perhaps due to a read error. RNA transcripts were the template, and TCR beta CDR3 regions were amplified from them. RT-PCR was first run with HTBI primers, then multiplex PCR in a second round. TCRdb called the multiplex PCR reads again in MiXCR, with one record for every CDR3 protein. Found here are 660,000 or so distinct CDR3 sequences, about two fifths of them singletons; the top ten hold around 3.3%. This sample is part of a study of Graves' ophthalmopathy and Graves' hyperthyroidism. The CDR3 has 17 residues. Germline-derived CDR1 and CDR2 are MGHDK and SYGVNS.

The TCR originated in an adult man with Graves' ophthalmopathy. The specimen was peripheral blood. This rearrangement joins TRBV25-1 to TRBJ1-3, with a possible D match to TRBD1 (5 bases). In nucleotides, the CDR3 is TGCGCCAGCAGCACGAACCGAGACAGAGGCTCTGGAAACACCATATATTTT. Its protein product is CASSTNRDRGSGNTIYF.